These T cell receptor beta chains were read from a single sample in a study of cytomegalovirus exposure and HLA in healthy donors. Assay: immunoSEQ multiplex PCR; the TCRdb copy retains only in-frame clones and omits some. The repertoire table contains approximately 120,000 clones. Sequenced: PBMCs. Receptor source: a man in his forties or fifties in good health and CMV-seronegative. Both conserved end residues are part of each CDR3. The D gene is left open where the match is weak.

d_gene,j_gene,v_gene,CDR3aa,CDR3nt
-,TRBJ2-7,TRBV18,CASSPPGTRALYEQYF,TGTGCCAGCTCACCACCGGGGACACGCGCATTATACGAGCAGTACTTC
-,TRBJ2-6,TRBV13,CASSEQNSGANVLTF,TGTGCCAGCAGCGAACAGAACTCTGGGGCCAACGTCCTGACTTTC
-,TRBJ1-1,TRBV30,CAWSGQRNTEAFF,TGTGCCTGGAGTGGACAGCGGAACACTGAAGCTTTCTTT
-,TRBJ2-5,TRBV9,CASSVTGKETQYF,TGTGCCAGCAGCGTAACGGGGAAAGAGACCCAGTACTTC
-,TRBJ1-3,TRBV4-3,CASSQEVGHGNTIYF,TGCGCCAGCAGCCAAGAAGTGGGGCACGGAAACACCATATATTTT
-,TRBJ1-5,TRBV28,CASSMEGVNQPQHF,TGTGCCAGCAGCATGGAGGGAGTCAATCAGCCCCAGCATTTT
TRBD2,TRBJ2-2,TRBV7-9,CASSSGLAVNTGELFF,TGTGCCAGCAGCTCCGGACTAGCGGTAAACACCGGGGAGCTGTTTTTT
-,TRBJ2-6,TRBV2,CASSEDVRSSGANVLTF,TGTGCCAGCAGTGAAGACGTCAGGTCCTCTGGGGCCAACGTCCTGACTTTC
TRBD2,TRBJ2-3,TRBV7-2,CASSLESGGPTTTQYF,TGTGCCAGCAGCTTAGAGTCGGGGGGACCAACGACTACGCAGTATTTT
TRBD1,TRBJ2-7,TRBV28,CASRPTGTGIYEQYF,TGTGCCAGCAGACCAACCGGGACAGGGATTTACGAGCAGTACTTC
TRBD1,TRBJ2-5,TRBV7-7,CASSLRQGYQETQYF,TGTGCTAGCAGCCTACGACAGGGATACCAAGAGACCCAGTACTTC
-,TRBJ2-7,TRBV30,CAWSPGSRAYEQYF,TGTGCCTGGAGCCCCGGGAGTAGGGCCTACGAGCAGTACTTC
TRBD2,TRBJ2-2,TRBV7-6,CASTKLGGDTGELFF,TGTGCCAGCACCAAGCTGGGGGGGGACACCGGGGAGCTGTTTTTT
TRBD1,TRBJ2-2,TRBV7-3,CASSVTGTGIGELFF,TGTGCCAGCAGCGTAACCGGGACAGGGATCGGGGAGCTGTTTTTT
TRBD2,TRBJ2-7,TRBV28,CASSSPMGGRGEQYF,TGTGCCAGCAGTTCCCCGATGGGCGGGAGAGGGGAGCAGTACTTC
TRBD2,TRBJ2-1,TRBV11-3,CASSWTSGGQSSYNEQFF,TGTGCCAGCAGCTGGACTAGCGGGGGGCAAAGCTCCTACAATGAGCAGTTCTTC
-,TRBJ2-7,TRBV2,CASSDIDRNYEQYF,TGTGCCAGCTCCGATATCGACAGAAACTACGAGCAGTACTTC
-,TRBJ1-2,TRBV6-1,CASSDRVGYGYTF,TGTGCCAGCAGTGACAGGGTGGGGTATGGCTACACCTTC
-,TRBJ2-3,TRBV11-2,CASSFGMWEASTDTQYF,TGTGCCAGCAGCTTCGGTATGTGGGAGGCCAGCACAGATACGCAGTATTTT
-,TRBJ2-6,TRBV30,CAWSVLNGDLSGANVLTF,TGTGCCTGGAGTGTACTCAACGGAGACCTCTCTGGGGCCAACGTCCTGACTTTC
TRBD2,TRBJ2-7,TRBV7-6,CASSPTWRETGYEQYF,TGTGCCAGCAGTCCAACCTGGCGGGAGACGGGCTACGAGCAGTACTTC
TRBD2,TRBJ2-1,TRBV7-2,CASSLDASGLYNEQFF,TGTGCCAGCAGCTTAGATGCTAGCGGACTATACAATGAGCAGTTCTTC
-,TRBJ1-2,TRBV4-3,CASSPRGSGGYTF,TGCGCCAGCAGCCCCCGGGGGAGTGGAGGCTACACCTTC
TRBD2,TRBJ2-1,TRBV29-1,CSAVPGLAGKNEQFF,TGCAGCGCTGTACCGGGACTAGCGGGAAAGAATGAGCAGTTCTTC
-,TRBJ2-5,TRBV27,CASRRTGLGETQYF,TGTGCCAGCAGAAGAACGGGACTCGGGGAGACCCAGTACTTC
-,TRBJ1-6,TRBV9,CASSVEGWNSPLHF,TGTGCCAGCAGCGTAGAGGGGTGGAATTCACCCCTCCACTTT
TRBD1,TRBJ2-5,TRBV5-1,CASSIGTGGAETQYF,TGCGCCAGCAGCATTGGGACAGGGGGCGCAGAGACCCAGTACTTC
TRBD2,TRBJ2-3,TRBV5-4,CASSFAGGRTHTDTQYF,TGTGCCAGCAGCTTTGCTGGCGGGAGGACACACACAGATACGCAGTATTTT
-,TRBJ1-5,TRBV28,CASSSPSGAGYQPQHF,TGTGCCAGCAGTTCCCCCAGCGGGGCGGGCTATCAGCCCCAGCATTTT
-,TRBJ1-3,TRBV7-2,CASSVQSSGNTIYF,TGTGCCAGCAGCGTACAGAGCTCTGGAAACACCATATATTTT
-,TRBJ1-2,TRBV27,CASSLVGTTADGYTF,TGTGCCAGCAGTCTAGTTGGGACAACAGCGGATGGCTACACCTTC
TRBD1,TRBJ1-2,TRBV19,CASTPGQGSYGYTF,TGTGCCAGTACCCCGGGACAGGGGTCATATGGCTACACCTTC
-,TRBJ2-2,TRBV7-2,CASSSIALAPGELFF,TGTGCCAGCAGCTCCATAGCCCTAGCCCCCGGGGAGCTGTTTTTT
TRBD1,TRBJ2-5,TRBV10-3,CAISDGDRGGPKGETQYF,TGTGCCATCAGTGACGGCGACAGGGGCGGACCAAAGGGAGAGACCCAGTACTTC
TRBD2,TRBJ2-3,TRBV11-1,CASGYSGMSDTQYF,TGTGCCAGCGGGTATAGCGGGATGAGTGATACGCAGTATTTT
-,TRBJ2-3,TRBV6-1,CASSEVYLWAGSDTQYF,TGTGCCAGCAGTGAAGTTTACCTTTGGGCAGGTTCAGATACGCAGTATTTT
TRBD1,TRBJ2-7,TRBV28,CASSRTGTGPYEQYF,TGTGCCAGCAGCCGAACCGGGACAGGGCCCTACGAGCAGTACTTC
-,TRBJ2-6,TRBV15,CATSSGGGANVLTF,TGTGCCACCAGCAGCGGAGGTGGGGCCAACGTCCTGACTTTC
-,TRBJ1-2,TRBV6-5,CASRTDRIANYGYTF,TGTGCCAGCAGGACGGACAGAATAGCTAACTATGGCTACACCTTC